A single sample gave rise to the 32 T cell receptor beta chains below, sequenced in a study of shared clonotypes between healthy human individuals. Profiled with immunoSEQ multiplex PCR; TCRdb holds only in-frame clones, not every one. This sample carries some 1 million clones, more than 60% of them seen once, and the ten largest clones take over 1.3%. The specimen sequenced was memory CD4+ T cells sorted from blood. The subset denotes: CD45RA-negative fraction. All receptors derive from a young man in good health.

The chain recombines TRBV28 with TRBJ2-1; 8 bases map to TRBD1. Unmatched junction bases numbered 7, after V lost 8 bases and J lost 4 bases. Germline values: CDR1 MDHEN, CDR2 SYDVKM. The length of the CDR3 is 14 residues. The CDR3 region is CASLNRGKYNEQFF. CDR3 in DNA: TGTGCCAGCTTGAACAGGGGGAAGTACAATGAGCAGTTCTTC.

The chain uses TRBV7-9 and TRBJ2-1; no clear D. V lost 5 bases, J lost 2 bases, and 10 bases lay in between. The CDR3 sequence is 14 residues long. Germline V gene sequence: CDR1 SEHNR, CDR2 FQNEAQ (reference sequence). CDR3 protein: CASSPWLTYNEQFF. Here the CDR3 DNA reads TGTGCCAGCAGCCCCTGGCTTACCTACAATGAGCAGTTCTTC.

This CDR3 reads CAISEGGTIAKNIQYF. The CDR3, as DNA: TGTGCCATCAGTGAGGGGGGGACGATAGCCAAAAACATTCAGTACTTC. This chain connects TRBV10-3 to TRBJ2-4, with D perhaps matching TRBD2 (6 bases). V lost 2 bases and J lost 0, with 11 bases in between. The CDR3 runs 16 residues. Germline loops: CDR1 ENHRY, CDR2 SYGVKD.

On this clone itself: At one end the junction does not follow the germline gene, possibly because of a read error. The genes are TRBV7-7 and TRBJ2-7; 8 bases are a match to TRBD2. The CDR3 totals 22 residues. Germline-derived CDR1 and CDR2 are SSHAT and FNYEAQ (reference sequence). CDR3 bases: TGTGCTAGCAGCTTACTACGAACGTACCTGGGGGCGGGAGGAGCTCCTTTCCACGAGCAGTACTTC. Protein sequence: CASSLLRTYLGAGGAPFHEQYF.

This clone was detected only a few times. The J gene is TRBJ1-3, the V gene TRBV4-1, with 7 bases aligning to TRBD1. Germline values: CDR1 MGHRA, CDR2 YSYEKL. The CDR3 runs to 17 residues. The V and J ends lost 4 bases and 0 bases, in that order; junction bases with no gene match: 9. CDR3 sequence: CASSPERQGSSGNTIYF. The CDR3 DNA follows: TGCGCCAGCAGCCCGGAGAGACAGGGTAGCTCTGGAAACACCATATATTTT.

The gene calls are TRBV6-1 and TRBJ2-2; D perhaps matches TRBD1 (6 bases). Looked up from germline, CDR1 is MNHNS and CDR2 is SASEGT. This CDR3 has 13 amino acids. Trimming pared 10 bases from V and 3 bases from J, leaving 12 bases between. This chain's CDR3 is CATETGYTGELFF. The CDR3 DNA reads as TGTGCCACAGAAACAGGGTACACCGGGGAGCTGTTTTTT.

The chain uses TRBV9 and TRBJ2-3, with 13 bases lining up with TRBD2. V trimming: 4 bases; J trimming: 4 bases; junction bases outside the gene matches: 9. The CDR3 is made up of 17 amino acids. Per the germline V gene, CDR1 is SGDLS and CDR2 is YYNGEE. DNA for the CDR3: TGTGCCAGCAGCCCCCCCGGGACTAGCGGGGTCGCAGATACGCAGTATTTT. Amino acids: CASSPPGTSGVADTQYF. The whole variable domain, filled in from reference TRBV9 and TRBJ2-3, reads DSGVTQTPKHLITATGQRVTLRCSPRSGDLSVYWYQQSLDQGLQFLIQYYNGEERAKGNILERFSAQQFPDLHSELNLSSLELGDSALYFCASSPPGTSGVADTQYFGPGTRLTVL.

Points on this clone: Other DNA sequences in this sample translate to the same CDR3. The chain couples TRBV9 to TRBJ1-3; no firm D call. Germline V gene data show CDR1 as SGDLS and CDR2 as YYNGEE. V was clipped by 0 bases and J by 0 bases, with 10 bases between them. The CDR3 has 16 residues. CDR3 region: CASSVGVGSSGNTIYF. The CDR3 DNA follows: TGTGCCAGCAGCGTAGGGGTCGGAAGCTCTGGAAACACCATATATTTT.

This chain connects TRBV6-1 to TRBJ2-7; D call uncertain. The CDR3 covers 12 residues. V gave up 6 bases and J gave up 6 bases, with 12 bases separating them. Per the germline V gene, CDR1 is MNHNS and CDR2 is SASEGT. The CDR3 DNA follows: TGTGCCAGCAGCCGGCCCTACAGCGAGCAGTACTTC. Encoded protein: CASSRPYSEQYF.

As DNA, the CDR3 is TGCGCCAGCAGCACTGGACAGGGGGTTGGGACCCAGTACTTC. Translation: CASSTGQGVGTQYF. The V gene is TRBV5-1, the J gene TRBJ2-5; 10 bases map to TRBD1. V trimming: 4 bases; J trimming: 7 bases; junction bases outside the gene matches: 7. The CDR3 spans 14 residues. Germline lookup yields CDR1 SGHRS and CDR2 YFSETQ.

V is TRBV5-8 and J is TRBJ1-1; D gene uncertain. Trimming cost V 7 bases and J 5 bases, with 15 bases left between them. The germline V gene has CDR1 SGHTS and CDR2 YDEGEE. This CDR3 is 13 amino acids long. The CDR3 nucleotides are TGTGCCAGCGCGTTGAGGTCGTGGACTGAAGCTTTCTTT. Translated: CASALRSWTEAFF.

V usage is TRBV2 and J usage is TRBJ1-1, with 8 bases aligning to TRBD1. Germline-derived CDR1 and CDR2 are SNHLY and FYNNEI. CDR3 length: 15 amino acids. The V gene end was trimmed by 7 bases and the J gene end by 1 base; junction bases not matched to a gene: 8. As DNA, the CDR3 is TGTGCCAGCATAAGGGCCGGGACAGGGAACACTGAAGCTTTCTTT. Amino acids: CASIRAGTGNTEAFF.

This rearrangement joins TRBV10-3 to TRBJ2-7; 11 nucleotides match TRBD2. CDR3 length: 15 amino acids. Germline V CDR1 and CDR2: ENHRY, SYGVKD. J was trimmed by 3 bases and V by 0 bases; bases with no gene match: 1. CDR3 region: CAISESTSGDYEQYF. The CDR3 bases are TGTGCCATCAGTGAGTCGACTAGCGGGGACTACGAGCAGTACTTC.

As concerns this clone: This specimen includes other DNA sequences encoding the same CDR3. The chain uses TRBV2 and TRBJ2-5; D is possibly TRBD2 (7 bases). The CDR3 is 16 residues long. The ends were cut back, 4 bases at V and 4 bases at J, with 19 bases in the middle. CDR1 and CDR2 from the germline V gene are SNHLY and FYNNEI. In nucleotides, the CDR3 is TGTGCCAGCAGTGGAGGGGGGGGAGGGCCGGGAGAGACCCAGTACTTC. Its translation is CASSGGGGGPGETQYF.

This chain links TRBV2 with TRBJ2-1; D may be TRBD2 (6 bases). The CDR3 has 13 amino acids. The V gene's germline CDR1 is SNHLY and CDR2 FYNNEI. The V gene lost 7 bases and the J gene lost 4 bases, with 11 bases spanning the gap. The CDR3 here is CASTRDRYNEQFF. DNA for the CDR3: TGTGCCAGCACGCGGGACCGATACAATGAGCAGTTCTTC. The full variable domain, its missing parts supplied by reference TRBV2 and TRBJ2-1, is EPEVTQTPSHQVTQMGQEVILRCVPISNHLYFYWYRQILGQKVEFLVSFYNNEISEKSEIFDDQFSVERPDGSNFTLKIRSTKLEDSAMYFCASTRDRYNEQFFGPGTRLTVL.

This clone appeared a single time. V gene TRBV29-1 combines with J gene TRBJ1-1; a possible D gene is TRBD1 (5 bases). Trimming shortened V by 7 bases and J by 6 bases, and 18 bases separated the two germline ends. CDR3 length equals 13 residues. In germline, CDR1 is SQVTM, CDR2 ANQGSEA. Written as DNA, the CDR3 is TGCAGCGCCCGAGCCGGGGGATTCGCTGAAGCTTTCTTT. Protein product: CSARAGGFAEAFF.

V is TRBV2 and J is TRBJ2-2, with D possibly being TRBD1 (6 bases). The CDR3 is 16 residues long. V was cut by 4 bases and J by 2 bases, with 14 bases left in between. Germline values: CDR1 SNHLY, CDR2 FYNNEI. DNA for the CDR3: TGTGCCAGCAGTGTATGGGCAGGGGTCAACACCGGGGAGCTGTTTTTT. Its protein product is CASSVWAGVNTGELFF.

V and J are TRBV5-1 and TRBJ2-4; 12 positions agree with TRBD2. From germline, CDR1 is SGHRS and CDR2 YFSETQ. Trimming cost V 4 bases and J 7 bases; bases outside gene matches: 12. CDR3 size: 17 residues. Here the CDR3 DNA reads TGCGCCAGCAGCGGTCCTAGCGGGAGGGCCGATCGGAACATTCAGTACTTC. Translated, it gives CASSGPSGRADRNIQYF.

CDR3 DNA sequence: TGTGCCAGCAGCTTAGCTAGCGGGAGGCAAGAGACCCAGTACTTC. Translating it yields CASSLASGRQETQYF. The chain uses TRBV7-2 and TRBJ2-5; 10 bases align to TRBD2. The CDR3 consists of 15 residues. In germline, CDR1 is SGHTA, CDR2 FQGNSA. V trimming: 0 bases; J trimming: 2 bases; junction bases outside the gene matches: 0.

As for this clone: This specimen includes other DNA sequences encoding the same CDR3. V is TRBV18 and J is TRBJ2-3, with TRBD2 as a possible D gene (6 bases). This CDR3 is 15 amino acids long. V lost 3 bases and J 0 bases, leaving 10 bases between the germline ends. Looked up from germline, CDR1 is KGHSH and CDR2 is LQKENI. CDR3 nucleotides: TGTGCCAGCTCACCTTCCGGGACTAGCACAGATACGCAGTATTTT. Translated: CASSPSGTSTDTQYF.

The rearrangement joins TRBV5-1 to TRBJ2-2, with D uncertain. Germline V gene lookup returns CDR1 SGHRS and CDR2 YFSETQ. This CDR3 has 15 amino acids. Between the trimmed V and J ends, which lost 1 base and 0 bases, there was a span of 7 bases. The CDR3 nucleotides are TGCGCCAGCAGCTTGACGACGGCGAACACCGGGGAGCTGTTTTTT. Protein: CASSLTTANTGELFF.

This chain links TRBV28 with TRBJ1-6, with 10 bases lining up with TRBD1. The junction had 5 bases not matched to a gene; V was cut back by 5 bases and J by 7 bases. CDR1 and CDR2 from the germline V gene are MDHEN and SYDVKM. There are 15 residues in the CDR3. CDR3 DNA: TGTGCCAGCAGTGGGGGGGACAGGGGAAATTCACCCCTCCACTTT. Translated: CASSGGDRGNSPLHF.

Comments on this clone: The sample holds other DNA sequences that translate to the same CDR3. This chain connects TRBV18 to TRBJ2-7; 9 bases fit TRBD1. Germline V CDR1 and CDR2: KGHSH, LQKENI. CDR3 length: 14 amino acids. Trimming at V came to 2 bases and at J to 3 bases, leaving 2 bases not matched to a gene. DNA of the CDR3: TGTGCCAGCTCACCAGAGACAGGGGGCTACGAGCAGTACTTC. Its protein product is CASSPETGGYEQYF. Combining the CDR3 with reference TRBV18 and TRBJ2-7 gives the whole variable domain NAGVMQNPRHLVRRRGQEARLRCSPMKGHSHVYWYRQLPEEGLKFMVYLQKENIIDESGMPKERFSAEFPKEGPSILRIQQVVRGDSAAYFCASSPETGGYEQYFGPGTRLTVT.

The genes are TRBV7-2 and TRBJ2-5, with D uncertain. This CDR3 comprises 12 residues. Germline values: CDR1 SGHTA, CDR2 FQGNSA. Trimming pared 1 base from V and 7 bases from J, leaving 7 bases between. The CDR3 spells CASSLDSATQYF. CDR3 sequence (DNA): TGTGCCAGCAGCTTAGATTCCGCGACCCAGTACTTC. The variable domain in full, with the rest retrieved from reference TRBV7-2 and TRBJ2-5, is GAGVSQSPSNKVTEKGKDVELRCDPISGHTALYWYRQSLGQGLEFLIYFQGNSAPDKSGLPSDRFSAERTGGSVSTLTIQRTQQEDSAVYLCASSLDSATQYFGPGTRLLVL.

This clone was counted only a few times. V gene TRBV2 combines with J gene TRBJ1-2, with D hard to call. The CDR3 length is 14 residues. With 4 bases removed from V and 1 base from J, the gap between germline ends came to 10 bases. Germline-derived CDR1 and CDR2 are SNHLY and FYNNEI. The DNA of the CDR3 is TGTGCCAGCAGTGGATCTGTCAGTAACTATGGCTACACCTTC. It codes for CASSGSVSNYGYTF.

This chain connects TRBV6-4 to TRBJ2-1; D perhaps matches TRBD2 (6 bases). The V end was cut by 0 bases, the J end by 7 bases, with 10 bases between. The length of the CDR3 is 14 residues. The V gene's germline CDR1 is MRHNA and CDR2 SNTAGT. CDR3 protein: CASSDSEGRNEQFF. DNA for the CDR3: TGTGCCAGCAGTGACTCGGAGGGCCGGAATGAGCAGTTCTTC.

Comment on this clone: A read error may produce the germline difference seen at one junction end. The genes are TRBV7-7 and TRBJ2-2; tentative D call: TRBD2 (5 bases). Germline assignment: CDR1 SSHAT and CDR2 FNYEAQ (reference sequence). This CDR3 has 13 amino acids. DNA for the CDR3: TGTGCTAGCAGCTTAGAGAGGGCCGGGGAGCTGTTTTTT. Protein: CASSLERAGELFF.

The table lists this clone with many counts. V is TRBV5-6 and J is TRBJ2-5, with D hard to call. CDR3 length: 13 amino acids. Germline-derived CDR1 and CDR2 are SGHDT and YYEEEE. Trimming removed 0 bases at V and 7 bases at J, with 10 bases between. The CDR3 is CASSLADPLTQYF. The DNA for the CDR3 is TGTGCCAGCAGCTTGGCCGACCCCTTGACCCAGTACTTC.

This chain links TRBV27 with TRBJ1-2, with D unclear. Germline V CDR1 and CDR2: MNHEY, SMNVEV (reference sequence). The length of the CDR3 is 14 residues. V gave up 2 bases and J gave up 1 base, with 8 bases separating them. The DNA of the CDR3 is TGTGCCAGCAGTTTAGGCAAGAGTAACTATGGCTACACCTTC. This sequence encodes CASSLGKSNYGYTF.

This clone came up a few times. V is TRBV7-2 and J is TRBJ2-5; TRBD2 is a possible D gene (6 bases). Trimming cost V 0 bases and J 5 bases, with 10 bases left between them. There are 14 residues in the CDR3. The germline gives CDR1 SGHTA, CDR2 FQGNSA. The CDR3 is CASSLALLAETQYF. CDR3 in DNA: TGTGCCAGCAGCTTAGCGCTCCTAGCGGAGACCCAGTACTTC.

This sequence joins TRBV5-1 and TRBJ2-5; D is possibly TRBD2 (6 bases). V lost 4 bases, J lost 4 bases, and 14 bases lay in between. Germline-derived CDR1 and CDR2 are SGHRS and YFSETQ. This CDR3 contains 14 residues. CDR3 sequence: CASSNSVGGETQYF. CDR3 bases: TGCGCCAGCAGCAACTCCGTGGGGGGAGAGACCCAGTACTTC.

The J gene is TRBJ2-7, the V gene TRBV19; D not certain. Germline V gives CDR1 LNHDA, CDR2 SQIVND (reference sequence). The CDR3 sequence is 14 residues long. The ends were cut back, 7 bases at V and 2 bases at J, with 15 bases in the middle. CDR3 nucleotide sequence: TGTGCCAGTACCCTCAGGTTGGAGACCTACGAGCAGTACTTC. Amino acids: CASTLRLETYEQYF.